The source of this TCR beta chain is a study of blood T cells in healthy people across ages (dated by TCRdb to the mid-2010s). About the study as a whole: In model experiments, template switching captured about one uniquely barcoded TCR beta cDNA molecule for every two T cells. Four age groups were formed from the donors: young (average about 15 years), middle-aged (approximately 39), aged (over 55) and long-lived (about 80). Donors of different ages were randomly distributed across sequencing lanes to avoid experimental bias. The study analyzed two additional independent replicas of 1 million unique cDNA reads from the same blood draw for two donors, one aged 18 to 29 and one aged 80 or older. Using deep sequencing normalized with unique cDNA molecular identifiers, the study measured how TCR beta repertoire diversity changes with age. General study outcomes and caveats: Compared with the aged group, the long-lived group had more naive CD4+ T cells, fewer expanded clones and increased TCR diversity, a pattern suggesting age selection. There was a strong correlation between observed TCR beta diversity and the percentage of naive T cells measured by flow cytometry. Donor CMV infection status was unknown, potentially confounding age-related changes in expanded clonotypes. Bulk unsorted PBMC profiling prevented conclusive comparison of naive and antigen-experienced compartments. Estimates of total diversity based on one million sequenced T cells were considered lower bounds and underestimates. As age increased, observed TCR beta diversity per million T cells dropped in a roughly linear way, and a significant reduction was already evident by age about 40.

The CDR3 contains 13 residues, cysteine and phenylalanine counted. The entry retains the CDR3 DNA only, 39 bases that are in frame from base 1. V and J are truncated by 3 bases and 7 bases respectively, leaving an intervening sequence of 10 bases. Preparation of the library involved 5' RACE. For sequencing, an Illumina HiSeq 2500 was employed. A second roughly 6 to 12 cycle PCR used a sample-barcoded 5' primer and a J-beta primer mix. A template-switch 5' adaptor carrying 12 random nucleotides introduced a unique molecular identifier onto each TCR beta cDNA molecule. Each sample yielded at least 2.5 million CDR3-containing paired-end reads. The Mint cDNA synthesis kit, primed by a TRBC-specific oligonucleotide, was used to synthesize first-strand cDNA from all RNA. After uracil-DNA glycosylase treatment, a first 18-cycle PCR used universal primers M1SS and BC2_uni_R on all cDNA. The authors' analysis ran thus. Each sample was normalized by randomly selecting 1 million high-quality reads, each carrying a distinct molecular identifier. Reads with shared molecular identifiers were discarded instead of being binned into consensus sequences. MiTCR, set to a Q25 quality threshold and the strictest error-elimination algorithm, was used for CDR3 identification, clonotype clustering and error correction. A nonparametric unseen species model using Euler transformation provided a lower-bound estimate of total TCR beta diversity. The public reads were run again by TCRdb, first through fastp at Q25 and then through MiXCR, and only productive beta chains were kept. CDR3 protein duplicates are merged, each entry listing the most common genes and DNA. For this entry, the V and J calls and clone size follow TCRdb and not the study's own pipeline. This sample is represented by about 900,000 distinct CDR3 sequences; around 48% of them were singletons. Around an eighth of the sample is held by the ten biggest clonotypes.

A note on this clonotype: The antigen it binds to is not known. No much larger clone exists at a distance of one base, and base qualities are not known.

Systemically healthy Caucasian individuals from Russia, 35 to 50 in total and aged 6 to 90 years, were included as donors. Roughly 11 milliliters of peripheral blood were drawn from each donor into EDTA-treated Vacutainer tubes. Ficoll-Paque density-gradient centrifugation was used to isolate PBMCs, with at least 7 million per sample. Total RNA was extracted from PBMCs with Trizol reagent, with at least 6 micrograms obtained per sample. The percentages of naive CD45RAhigh/CD27high T cells were determined by flow cytometry on a PBMC aliquot from every donor. The rearrangement combines TRBV12-3 or TRBV12-4 with TRBJ2-1; no confident D gene assignment can be made. This TCR derives from a man aged 25 to 40 in good health. Sequenced sample: blood. The DNA reads TGTGCCAGCAGTTTCTTTGGTGCTAATGAGCAGTTCTTC. Protein translation: CASSFFGANEQFF.